These 20 T cell receptor beta chains share one sample of origin, sequenced in a study of Tregs in tolerant kidney transplant recipients. These receptors' targets are unknown. Profiling relied on immunoSEQ multiplex PCR, and the TCRdb table lists in-frame clones only, not all of them. The sample lists about 44,000 clones, roughly 96% occurring once. The material sequenced was Tregs from blood cultured with allogeneic cells. These TCRs come from a human donor in good health.

The rearrangement uses TRBV7-7 and TRBJ2-5, with 10 bases identical to TRBD1. The V and J ends lost 4 bases and 4 bases, in that order; junction bases with no gene match: 0. Germline assignment: CDR1 SSHAT and CDR2 FNYEAQ (reference sequence). This CDR3 has 13 residues. In nucleotides, the CDR3 is TGTGCCAGCAGCTGGGACAGGGGAGAGACCCAGTACTTC. It encodes CASSWDRGETQYF.

The chain couples TRBV29-1 to TRBJ1-1; D unresolved. This CDR3 is built from 12 residues. V lost 4 bases and J 0 bases, leaving 6 bases between the germline ends. Germline-derived CDR1 and CDR2 are SQVTM and ANQGSEA. CDR3: CSVVRMNTEAFF. CDR3 nucleotide sequence: TGCAGCGTTGTCAGGATGAACACTGAAGCTTTCTTT.

The chain employs TRBV19 and TRBJ2-3; TRBD2 matches at 8 bases. Per germline, CDR1 LNHDA and CDR2 SQIVND (reference sequence). V trimming: 1 base; J trimming: 7 bases; junction bases outside the gene matches: 4. The CDR3 consists of 14 residues. The CDR3 sequence is CASSIAGGPNTQYF. CDR3 bases: TGTGCCAGTAGTATAGCGGGGGGGCCCAATACGCAGTATTTT.

The DNA for the CDR3 is TGCGCCAGCAGCTTGGAGGGCACCTACGAGCAGTACTTC. This sequence encodes CASSLEGTYEQYF. The J gene is TRBJ2-7, the V gene TRBV5-1, with no clear D. This CDR3 comprises 13 residues. Germline V gene sequence: CDR1 SGHRS, CDR2 YFSETQ. Trimming pared 0 bases from V and 2 bases from J, leaving 6 bases between.

The V gene is TRBV6-6, the J gene TRBJ1-5; no firm D call. CDR1 is MNHNY and CDR2 is SVGAGI in the germline V gene (reference sequence). V was clipped by 2 bases and J by 6 bases, with 14 bases between them. The CDR3 runs 15 residues. Here the CDR3 reads CASSYALGSGQPQHF. CDR3 bases: TGTGCCAGCAGTTACGCCCTGGGGTCGGGTCAGCCCCAGCATTTT.

The gene calls are TRBV7-8 and TRBJ1-3; 7 bases map to TRBD1. Unmatched junction bases numbered 4, after V lost 5 bases and J lost 3 bases. There are 14 residues in the CDR3. CDR1 and CDR2 (germline): SGHVS, FQNEAQ. This chain's CDR3 is CASSLQGHGNTIYF. In DNA, the CDR3 is TGTGCCAGCAGCCTACAGGGGCATGGAAACACCATATATTTT.

The chain is built from TRBV27 and TRBJ2-2, with TRBD1 matching 7 bases. Germline V gives CDR1 MNHEY, CDR2 SMNVEV (reference sequence). This CDR3 has 14 amino acids. The V and J ends lost 5 bases and 6 bases, in that order; junction bases with no gene match: 6. The CDR3 DNA sequence: TGTGCCAGCAGTCCCACAGGGGTCCCCGGGGAGCTGTTTTTT. Amino acids: CASSPTGVPGELFF.

The chain employs TRBV7-2 and TRBJ2-5; possible D gene TRBD1, 6 bases. V shed 5 bases and J shed 7 bases, with 17 bases lying between them. This CDR3 has 14 residues. Germline V gene data show CDR1 as SGHTA and CDR2 as FQGNSA. As DNA, the CDR3 is TGTGCCAGCAGCGTAGAGACAGGCAGAGGGACCCAGTACTTC. Its translation: CASSVETGRGTQYF.

The chain couples TRBV5-5 to TRBJ2-7; no firm D call. Per the germline V gene, CDR1 is SGHKS and CDR2 is YYEKEE (reference sequence). This CDR3 has 14 amino acids. V lost 3 bases, J lost 0 bases, and 10 bases lay in between. CDR3 in amino acids: CASSYDTNSYEQYF. The CDR3 coding sequence is TGTGCCAGCAGCTACGACACCAACTCCTACGAGCAGTACTTC. Supplemented by reference TRBV5-5 and TRBJ2-7, the full variable domain reads DAGVTQSPTHLIKTRGQQVTLRCSPISGHKSVSWYQQVLGQGPQFIFQYYEKEERGRGNFPDRFSARQFPNYSSELNVNALLLGDSALYLCASSYDTNSYEQYFGPGTRLTVT.

The chain combines TRBV5-4 with TRBJ1-1, with D possibly being TRBD1 (5 bases). The CDR3 consists of 14 residues. Germline CDR1 reads SGHNT; CDR2 reads YYREEE (reference sequence). Trimming shortened V by 0 bases and J by 8 bases, and 14 bases separated the two germline ends. The CDR3 bases are TGTGCCAGCAGCTTGGCCGTCAGGGAATACGAAGCTTTCTTT. Translation: CASSLAVREYEAFF.

The CDR3 DNA sequence: TGTGCCAGCAGCAAACGGGACCCCGAGGCAGCTTTCTTT. Its translation is CASSKRDPEAAFF. V usage is TRBV7-9 and J usage is TRBJ1-1; possibly TRBD1 for D (5 bases). Trimming took 5 bases from V and 10 from J, leaving 17 bases between them. There are 13 residues in the CDR3. In germline, CDR1 is SEHNR, CDR2 FQNEAQ (reference sequence).

The rearrangement uses TRBV5-4 and TRBJ2-5, with D tentatively TRBD1 or TRBD2 (5 bases each). The CDR3 length is 13 residues. V gave up 1 base and J gave up 3 bases, with 7 bases separating them. CDR1 is SGHNT, CDR2 YYREEE, per germline (reference sequence). CDR3 residues: CASSLQGEETQYF. The DNA of the CDR3 is TGTGCCAGCAGCTTGCAGGGAGAAGAGACCCAGTACTTC.

This chain links TRBV29-1 with TRBJ1-1; no definite D call. This CDR3 has 12 amino acids. The V end lost 8 bases, the J end lost 1 base, and 11 bases lay between the germline ends. Germline V gene data show CDR1 as SQVTM and CDR2 as ANQGSEA. The CDR3 sequence: CSHKRGNTEAFF. The DNA of the CDR3 is TGCAGCCACAAACGAGGGAACACTGAAGCTTTCTTT. Supplemented by reference TRBV29-1 and TRBJ1-1, the full variable domain reads SAVISQKPSRDICQRGTSLTIQCQVDSQVTMMFWYRQQPGQSLTLIATANQGSEATYESGFVIDKFPISRPNLTFSTLTVSNMSPEDSSIYLCSHKRGNTEAFFGQGTRLTVV.

The V and J genes are TRBV5-5 and TRBJ2-3; D not resolved. Germline CDR1 reads SGHKS; CDR2 reads YYEKEE (reference sequence). Trimming took off 7 bases at V and 1 base at J, with 10 bases between the two ends. The CDR3 is made up of 13 amino acids. The CDR3 DNA reads as TGTGCCAGCGACCGGTTTCGCACAGATACGCAGTATTTT. Its protein product is CASDRFRTDTQYF.

This rearrangement joins TRBV2 to TRBJ2-4; no reliable D call. The CDR3 extends over 14 amino acids. V was pared by 2 bases and J by 3 bases, with 8 bases between. Germline V gives CDR1 SNHLY, CDR2 FYNNEI. The CDR3 here is CASSEMNSKNIQYF. CDR3 nucleotides: TGTGCCAGCAGTGAAATGAACAGCAAAAACATTCAGTACTTC. Complete variable domain (other parts from reference TRBV2 and TRBJ2-4): EPEVTQTPSHQVTQMGQEVILRCVPISNHLYFYWYRQILGQKVEFLVSFYNNEISEKSEIFDDQFSVERPDGSNFTLKIRSTKLEDSAMYFCASSEMNSKNIQYFGAGTRLSVL.

The chain carries TRBV7-9 and TRBJ1-1; D is unresolved. V shed 2 bases and J shed 6 bases, with 10 bases lying between them. The CDR3 is made up of 13 amino acids. Looked up from germline, CDR1 is SEHNR and CDR2 is FQNEAQ (reference sequence). The CDR3 DNA follows: TGTGCCAGCAGCTTAACGGTCTATGCTGAAGCTTTCTTT. It specifies CASSLTVYAEAFF.

The V call is TRBV20-1, the J call TRBJ2-7, with unresolved D. V lost 4 bases and J 3 bases, leaving 7 bases between the germline ends. Germline values: CDR1 DFQATT, CDR2 SNEGSKA (reference sequence). This CDR3 has 11 amino acids. The CDR3 protein is CSAIRFYEQYF. The CDR3 DNA reads as TGCAGTGCTATCAGATTCTACGAGCAGTACTTC.

The chain recombines TRBV30 with TRBJ1-6; the D gene is possibly TRBD1 (5 bases). CDR3 length: 15 amino acids. The germline V and J ends were trimmed by 2 bases and 6 bases, with 14 bases remaining between them. Germline V gene sequence: CDR1 GTSNPN, CDR2 SVGIG (reference sequence). CDR3 amino acids: CAWSQGLGPNSPLHF. CDR3 bases: TGTGCCTGGAGTCAGGGATTGGGGCCTAATTCACCCCTCCACTTT. Full variable domain (remainder filled in from reference TRBV30 and TRBJ1-6): SQTIHQWPATLVQPVGSPLSLECTVEGTSNPNLYWYRQAAGRGLQLLFYSVGIGQISSEVPQNLSASRPQDRQFILSSKKLLLSDSGFYLCAWSQGLGPNSPLHFGNGTRLTVT.

The chain combines TRBV11-2 with TRBJ1-2, with a weak D call TRBD1 (5 bases). The ends were cut back, 1 base at V and 1 base at J, with 10 bases in the middle. The CDR3 covers 15 residues. CDR1 is SGHAT and CDR2 is FQNNGV in the germline V gene. Written as DNA, the CDR3 is TGTGCCAGCAGCTTAGCGGCAGGGCGTAACTATGGCTACACCTTC. This encodes CASSLAAGRNYGYTF.

V and J are TRBV25-1 and TRBJ2-5; TRBD2 might be the D (6 bases). Trimming cost V 2 bases and J 3 bases, with 13 bases left between them. Germline CDR1 is MGHDK and CDR2 is SYGVNS. This CDR3 has 15 amino acids. This chain's CDR3 is CASSEDGGVKETQYF. In nucleotides, the CDR3 is TGTGCCAGCAGTGAAGACGGCGGGGTTAAAGAGACCCAGTACTTC.